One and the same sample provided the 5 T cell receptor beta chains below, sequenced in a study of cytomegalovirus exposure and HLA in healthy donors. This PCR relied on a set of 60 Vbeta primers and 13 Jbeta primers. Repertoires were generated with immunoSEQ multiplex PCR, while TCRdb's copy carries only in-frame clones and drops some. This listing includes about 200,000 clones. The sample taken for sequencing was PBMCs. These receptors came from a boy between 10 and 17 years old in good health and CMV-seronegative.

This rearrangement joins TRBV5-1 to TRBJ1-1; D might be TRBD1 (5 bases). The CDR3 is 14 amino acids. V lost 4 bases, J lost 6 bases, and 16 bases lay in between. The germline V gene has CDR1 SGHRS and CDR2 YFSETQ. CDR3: CASSKGPGDPEAFF. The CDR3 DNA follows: TGCGCCAGCAGCAAGGGTCCGGGGGACCCTGAAGCTTTCTTT.

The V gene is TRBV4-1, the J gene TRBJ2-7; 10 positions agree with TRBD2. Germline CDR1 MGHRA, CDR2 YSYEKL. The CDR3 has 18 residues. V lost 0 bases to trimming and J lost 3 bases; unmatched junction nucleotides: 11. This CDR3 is CASSQDRSSGGLSYEQYF. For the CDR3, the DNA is TGCGCCAGCAGCCAAGATCGGAGTAGCGGGGGGCTAAGCTACGAGCAGTACTTC.

The DNA for the CDR3 is TGTGCCAGCTTGGGGGGGGGAGACGAGCAGTACTTC. It encodes CASLGGGDEQYF. V usage is TRBV11-2 and J usage is TRBJ2-7; 7 bases are a match to TRBD2. The J segment lost 5 bases and the V segment lost 8 bases, leaving 6 bases of the junction unmatched. The CDR3 length is 12 residues. Germline V gene sequence: CDR1 SGHAT, CDR2 FQNNGV.

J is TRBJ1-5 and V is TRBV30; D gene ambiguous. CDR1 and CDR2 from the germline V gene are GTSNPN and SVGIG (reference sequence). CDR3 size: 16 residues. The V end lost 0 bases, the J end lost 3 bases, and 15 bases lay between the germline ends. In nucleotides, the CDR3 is TGTGCCTGGAGTGTAAGCCGAGTTATAGCCAATCAGCCCCAGCATTTT. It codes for CAWSVSRVIANQPQHF.

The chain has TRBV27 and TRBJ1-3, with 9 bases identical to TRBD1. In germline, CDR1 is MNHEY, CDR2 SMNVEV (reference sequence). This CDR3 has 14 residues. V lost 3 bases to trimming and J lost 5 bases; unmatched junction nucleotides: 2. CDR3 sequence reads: CASSLDRGRNTIYF. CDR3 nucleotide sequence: TGTGCCAGCAGTTTGGACAGGGGTCGAAACACCATATATTTT.